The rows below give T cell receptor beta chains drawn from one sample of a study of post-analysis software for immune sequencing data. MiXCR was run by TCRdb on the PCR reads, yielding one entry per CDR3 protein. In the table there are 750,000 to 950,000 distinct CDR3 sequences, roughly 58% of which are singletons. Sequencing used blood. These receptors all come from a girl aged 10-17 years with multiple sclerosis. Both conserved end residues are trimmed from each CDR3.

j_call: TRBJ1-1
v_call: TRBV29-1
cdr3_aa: SARGQGTEAF

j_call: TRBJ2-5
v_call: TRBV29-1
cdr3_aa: SVETWEDRQETQY

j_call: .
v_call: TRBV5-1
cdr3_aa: ASSVGGGSTGWDRYEQY

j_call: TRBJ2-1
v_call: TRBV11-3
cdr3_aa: ASSAGTSGSYEQF

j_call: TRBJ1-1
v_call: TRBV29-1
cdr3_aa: SVNNPGLQSYSEAF

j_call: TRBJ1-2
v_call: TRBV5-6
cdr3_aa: ASSGYRVRNGYT

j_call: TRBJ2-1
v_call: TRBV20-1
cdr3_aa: SAPVRAGGRNEQF

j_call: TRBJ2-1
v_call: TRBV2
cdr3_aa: ASSKGSLAGGREQF

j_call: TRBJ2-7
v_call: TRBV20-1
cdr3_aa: SANPPGIYEQY

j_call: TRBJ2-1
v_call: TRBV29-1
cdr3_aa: SGQKPGRSNEQF

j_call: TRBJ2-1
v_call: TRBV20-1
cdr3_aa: SANGMAQF

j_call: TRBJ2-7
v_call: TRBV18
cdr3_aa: ASSIGRDYEQY

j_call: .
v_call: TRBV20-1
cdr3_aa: SARDLLDRYQPQH

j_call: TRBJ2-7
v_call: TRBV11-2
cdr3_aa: ASSLDWGWNEQY

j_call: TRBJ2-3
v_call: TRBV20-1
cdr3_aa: SARAQTGQGFTDTQY

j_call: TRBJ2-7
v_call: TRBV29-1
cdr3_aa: SVEGGLPSYEQY

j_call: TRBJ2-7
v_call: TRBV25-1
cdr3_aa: ASSAITAGTWY

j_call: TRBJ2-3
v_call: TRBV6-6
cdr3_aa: ASSKERGAFEATQY

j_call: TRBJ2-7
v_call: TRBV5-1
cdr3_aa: ASSLTGDPYEQY

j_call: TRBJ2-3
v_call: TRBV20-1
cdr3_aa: GGLAGVIDTQY

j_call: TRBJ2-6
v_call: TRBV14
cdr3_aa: ASSKGQEVLSGANVLT

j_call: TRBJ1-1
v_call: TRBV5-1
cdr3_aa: ASSLGTPQHNTEAF

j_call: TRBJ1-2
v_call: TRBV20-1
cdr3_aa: SASTGTLRGYT

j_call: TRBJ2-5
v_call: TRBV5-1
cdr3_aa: ASSLGRVPGPFPQETQY

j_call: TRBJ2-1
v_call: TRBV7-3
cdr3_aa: ASSGGQGAHEQF

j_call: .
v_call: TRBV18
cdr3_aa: AGSPYQETQY

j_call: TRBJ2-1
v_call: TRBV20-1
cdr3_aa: SAAPLGAGGGSSYNEQF

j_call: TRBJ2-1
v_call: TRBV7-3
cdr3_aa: ASSPTSRQGNEQF

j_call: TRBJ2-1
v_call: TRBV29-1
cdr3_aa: SAAKSVSGPYNEQF

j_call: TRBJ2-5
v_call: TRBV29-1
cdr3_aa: SSAGAPQETQY

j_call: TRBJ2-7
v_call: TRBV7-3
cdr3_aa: ASSLRGGLTYEQY

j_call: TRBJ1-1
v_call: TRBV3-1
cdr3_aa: ASSPRTGGEGTEAF

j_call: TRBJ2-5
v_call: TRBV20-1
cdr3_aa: SASGGGETQY

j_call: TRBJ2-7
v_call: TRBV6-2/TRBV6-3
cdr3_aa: ASSYETGELYEQY

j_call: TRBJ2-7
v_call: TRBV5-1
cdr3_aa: ASSPTDNLSSYEQY

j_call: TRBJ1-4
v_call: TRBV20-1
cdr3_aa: SARPLKEEKLF

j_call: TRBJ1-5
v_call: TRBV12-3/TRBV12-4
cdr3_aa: ASSKSADQPQH

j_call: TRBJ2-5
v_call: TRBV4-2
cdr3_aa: ASSQDPGSGGYQETQY

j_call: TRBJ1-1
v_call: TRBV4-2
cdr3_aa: ASSPITMDREGSTEAF

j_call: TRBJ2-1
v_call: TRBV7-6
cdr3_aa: ASSSRRPYNEQF

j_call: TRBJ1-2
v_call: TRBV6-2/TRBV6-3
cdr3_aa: ASSSTGIDGYT

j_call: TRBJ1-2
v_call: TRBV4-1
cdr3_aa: ASSQDLAGYYGYT

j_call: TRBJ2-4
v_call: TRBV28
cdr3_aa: ASRGSIKNIQY